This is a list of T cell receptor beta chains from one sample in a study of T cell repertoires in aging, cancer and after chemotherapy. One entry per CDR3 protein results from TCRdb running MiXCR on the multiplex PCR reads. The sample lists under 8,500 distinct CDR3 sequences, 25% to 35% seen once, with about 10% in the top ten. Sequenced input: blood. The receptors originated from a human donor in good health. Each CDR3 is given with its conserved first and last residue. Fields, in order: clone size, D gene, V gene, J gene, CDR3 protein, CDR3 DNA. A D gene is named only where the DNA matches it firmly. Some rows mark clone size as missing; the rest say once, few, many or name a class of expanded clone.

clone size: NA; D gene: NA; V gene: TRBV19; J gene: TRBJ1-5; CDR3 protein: CASSMGLQQPQHF; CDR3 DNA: TGTGCCAGTAGTATGGGACTACAACAGCCCCAGCATTTT
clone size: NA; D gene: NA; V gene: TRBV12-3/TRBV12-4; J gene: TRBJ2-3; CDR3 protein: CASSLAGSSTQYF; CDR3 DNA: TGTGCCAGCAGTTTGGCAGGGAGTTCTACGCAGTATTTT
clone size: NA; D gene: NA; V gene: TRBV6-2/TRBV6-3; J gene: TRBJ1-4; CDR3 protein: CASSFRGATNEKLFF; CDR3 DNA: TGTGCCAGCAGTTTCCGGGGAGCAACTAATGAAAAACTGTTTTTT
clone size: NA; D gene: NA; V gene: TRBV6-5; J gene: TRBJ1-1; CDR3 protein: CASSIGDSVNTEAFF; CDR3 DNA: TGTGCCAGCAGTATAGGGGATTCGGTGAACACTGAAGCTTTCTTT
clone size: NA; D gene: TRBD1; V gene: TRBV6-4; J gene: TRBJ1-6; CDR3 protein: CASSEGQGDNSPLHF; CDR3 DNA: TGTGCCAGCAGTGAGGGACAGGGGGATAATTCACCCCTCCACTTT
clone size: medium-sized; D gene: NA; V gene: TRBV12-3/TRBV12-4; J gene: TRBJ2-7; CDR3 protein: CASTATYYEQYF; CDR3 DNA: TGTGCCAGCACCGCCACCTACTACGAGCAGTACTTC
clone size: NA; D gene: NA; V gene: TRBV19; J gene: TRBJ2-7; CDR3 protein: CASSPGGRYDQYF; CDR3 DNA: TGTGCCAGTAGCCCGGGGGGCAGGTACGATCAGTACTTC
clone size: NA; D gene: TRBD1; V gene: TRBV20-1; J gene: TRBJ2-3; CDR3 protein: CSADRGTDTQYF; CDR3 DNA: TGCAGTGCTGACAGGGGCACAGATACGCAGTATTTT
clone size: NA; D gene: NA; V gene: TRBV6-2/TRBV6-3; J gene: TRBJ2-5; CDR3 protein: CASSYSDQGNQETQYF; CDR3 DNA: TGTGCCAGCAGTTACTCCGATCAGGGAAACCAAGAGACCCAGTACTTC
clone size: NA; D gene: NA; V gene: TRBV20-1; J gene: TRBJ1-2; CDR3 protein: CSALGAYGYTF; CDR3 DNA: TGCAGTGCTCTTGGGGCCTACGGCTACACCTTC
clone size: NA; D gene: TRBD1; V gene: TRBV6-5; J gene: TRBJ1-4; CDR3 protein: CASTTGTGGEKLFF; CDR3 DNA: TGTGCCAGCACTACCGGGACAGGGGGTGAAAAACTGTTTTTT
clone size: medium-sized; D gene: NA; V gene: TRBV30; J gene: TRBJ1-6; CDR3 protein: CAWRGGGIGSPLHF; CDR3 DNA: TGTGCCTGGAGGGGTGGGGGGATCGGATCACCCCTCCACTTT
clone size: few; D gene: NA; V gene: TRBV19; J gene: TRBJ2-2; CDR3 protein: CASRIVRDTGELFF; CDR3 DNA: TGTGCCAGTAGAATAGTGAGAGACACCGGGGAGCTGTTTTTT
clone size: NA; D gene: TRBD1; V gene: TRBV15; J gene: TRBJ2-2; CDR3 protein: CATSRVAGTGRTGELFF; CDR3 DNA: TGTGCCACCAGCAGAGTGGCCGGGACAGGGCGCACCGGGGAGCTGTTTTTT
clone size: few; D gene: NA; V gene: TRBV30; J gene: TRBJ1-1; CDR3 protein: CAWSVDRVAFF; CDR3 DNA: TGTGCCTGGAGTGTCGACAGAGTAGCTTTCTTT
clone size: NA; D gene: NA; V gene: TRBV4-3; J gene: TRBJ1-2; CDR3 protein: CASSQDVSGNYYGYTF; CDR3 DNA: TGCGCCAGCAGCCAAGATGTCAGCGGAAACTACTATGGCTACACCTTC
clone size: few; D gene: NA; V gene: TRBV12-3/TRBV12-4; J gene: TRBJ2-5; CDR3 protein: CASSFSPRKTQYF; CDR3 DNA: TGTGCCAGCAGTTTCTCTCCCAGGAAGACCCAGTACTTC
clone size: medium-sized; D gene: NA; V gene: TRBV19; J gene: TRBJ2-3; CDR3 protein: CASSTQETQYF; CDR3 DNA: TGTGCCAGTAGTACCCAGGAGACGCAGTATTTT
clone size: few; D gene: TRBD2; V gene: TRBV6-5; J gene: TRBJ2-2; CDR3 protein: CASSDGGAFVGELFF; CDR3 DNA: TGTGCCAGCAGCGACGGGGGGGCGTTCGTCGGGGAGCTGTTTTTT
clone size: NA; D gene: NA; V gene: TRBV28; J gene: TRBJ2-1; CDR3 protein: CASSLTGNLNNEQFF; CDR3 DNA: TGTGCCAGCAGTTTAACGGGAAACTTAAACAATGAGCAGTTCTTC
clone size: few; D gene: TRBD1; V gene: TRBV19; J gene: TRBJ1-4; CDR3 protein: CASSMGGTGYEKLFF; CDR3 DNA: TGTGCCAGTAGTATGGGGGGGACAGGGTACGAAAAACTGTTTTTT
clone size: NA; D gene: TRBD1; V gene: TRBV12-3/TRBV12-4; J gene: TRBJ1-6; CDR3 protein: CASSQDRGSSPLHF; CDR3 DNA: TGTGCCAGCAGCCAGGACAGGGGGAGTTCACCCCTCCACTTT
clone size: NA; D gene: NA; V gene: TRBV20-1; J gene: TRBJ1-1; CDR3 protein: CSARWVNSNTEAFF; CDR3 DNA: TGCAGTGCTAGATGGGTCAACTCGAACACTGAAGCTTTCTTT
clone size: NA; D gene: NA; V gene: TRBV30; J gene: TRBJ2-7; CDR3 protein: CAWNPGTYYEQYF; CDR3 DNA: TGTGCCTGGAACCCCGGGACTTACTACGAGCAGTACTTC
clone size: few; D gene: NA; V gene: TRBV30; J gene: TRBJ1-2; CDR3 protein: CAWSVGLALRTYYGYTF; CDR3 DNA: TGTGCCTGGAGTGTCGGTCTGGCTCTTAGAACATACTATGGCTACACCTTC
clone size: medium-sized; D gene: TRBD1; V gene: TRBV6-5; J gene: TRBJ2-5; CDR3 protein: CASSSRQGWAFQETQYF; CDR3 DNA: TGTGCCAGCAGTTCCCGACAGGGTTGGGCGTTTCAAGAGACCCAGTACTTC
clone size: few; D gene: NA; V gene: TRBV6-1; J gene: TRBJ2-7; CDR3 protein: CASSEVEGAEQYF; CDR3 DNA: TGTGCCAGCAGTGAAGTGGAAGGGGCCGAGCAGTACTTC
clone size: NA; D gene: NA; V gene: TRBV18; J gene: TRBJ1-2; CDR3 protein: CASSVVPGDNGYTF; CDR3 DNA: TGTGCCAGCTCAGTCGTTCCAGGGGATAATGGCTACACCTTC
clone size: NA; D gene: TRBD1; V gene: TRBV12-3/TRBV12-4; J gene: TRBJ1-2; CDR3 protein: CASSLAGQGGYTF; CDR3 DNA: TGTGCCAGCAGTTTAGCCGGACAGGGCGGCTACACCTTC
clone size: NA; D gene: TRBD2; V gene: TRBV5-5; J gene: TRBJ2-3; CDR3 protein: CASTGLASDTQYF; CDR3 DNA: TGCGCCAGCACCGGACTAGCATCAGATACGCAGTATTTT
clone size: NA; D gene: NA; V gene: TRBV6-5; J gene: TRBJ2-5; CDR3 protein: CASNLNRAQETQYF; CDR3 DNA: TGTGCCAGCAACTTAAACAGGGCTCAAGAGACCCAGTACTTC
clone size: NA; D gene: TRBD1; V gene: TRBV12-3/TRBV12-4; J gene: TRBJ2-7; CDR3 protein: CASRTGTETYEQYF; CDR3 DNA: TGTGCCAGCAGAACCGGGACAGAGACTTACGAGCAGTACTTC
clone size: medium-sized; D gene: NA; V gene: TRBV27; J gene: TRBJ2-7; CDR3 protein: CASSVGNSAYEQYF; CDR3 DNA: TGTGCCAGCAGTGTGGGCAATTCTGCCTACGAGCAGTACTTC
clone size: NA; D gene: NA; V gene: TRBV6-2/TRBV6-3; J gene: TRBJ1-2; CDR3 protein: CASSCGGGYTF; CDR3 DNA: TGTGCCAGCAGTTGCGGAGGGGGCTACACCTTC
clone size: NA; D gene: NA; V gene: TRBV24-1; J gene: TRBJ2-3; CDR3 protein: CATSDQSTDTQYF; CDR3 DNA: TGTGCCACCAGTGATCAAAGCACAGATACGCAGTATTTT
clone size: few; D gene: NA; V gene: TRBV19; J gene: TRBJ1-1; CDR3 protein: CASSIRTEATEAFF; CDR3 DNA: TGTGCCAGTAGTATCCGGACAGAGGCCACTGAAGCTTTCTTT
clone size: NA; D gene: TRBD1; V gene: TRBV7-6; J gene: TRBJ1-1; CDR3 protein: CASRPTGSYTEAFF; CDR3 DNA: TGTGCCAGCAGGCCGACAGGGAGCTACACTGAAGCTTTCTTT
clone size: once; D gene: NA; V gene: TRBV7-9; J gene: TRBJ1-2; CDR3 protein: CASSLDGPMSGYTF; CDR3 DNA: TGTGCCAGCAGCTTAGATGGTCCTATGAGCGGCTACACCTTC
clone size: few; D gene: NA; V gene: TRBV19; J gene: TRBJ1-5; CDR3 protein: CASSTRRGDFQPQHF; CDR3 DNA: TGTGCCAGTAGTACCCGACGAGGGGATTTTCAGCCCCAGCATTTT
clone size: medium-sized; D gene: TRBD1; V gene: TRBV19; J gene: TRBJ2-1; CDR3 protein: CASSLSGQEAYNEQFF; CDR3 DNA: TGTGCCAGTAGTCTGAGTGGACAGGAGGCCTACAATGAGCAGTTCTTC
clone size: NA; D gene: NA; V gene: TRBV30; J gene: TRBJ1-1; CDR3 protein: CAWREEGVAFF; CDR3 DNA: TGTGCCTGGAGGGAGGAGGGGGTGGCTTTCTTT
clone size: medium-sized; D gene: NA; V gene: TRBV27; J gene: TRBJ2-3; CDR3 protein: CASSSTRLDTQYF; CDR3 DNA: TGTGCCAGCAGTTCGACTCGTTTGGATACGCAGTATTTT
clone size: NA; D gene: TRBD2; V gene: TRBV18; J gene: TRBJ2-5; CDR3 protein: CASSPQGLAAETQYF; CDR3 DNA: TGTGCCAGCTCACCACAGGGACTAGCAGCTGAGACCCAGTACTTC
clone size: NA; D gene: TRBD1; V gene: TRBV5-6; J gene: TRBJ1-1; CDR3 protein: CASSFPGQLNTEAFF; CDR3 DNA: TGTGCCAGCAGTTTTCCGGGACAGCTGAACACTGAAGCTTTCTTT